The rows below give T cell receptor beta chains drawn from one sample of a study of CXCR3-negative and CXCR3-positive naive CD8 T cells. Reprocessing the 5' RACE reads, TCRdb reports a single entry for every CDR3 protein and omits DNA. In all, the sample yields 100,000 to 150,000 distinct CDR3 sequences. Sequencing was performed on naive CXCR3- CD8+ T cells from blood. These receptors came from a human donor in good health. Some clones in this sample may be carry-over from other donors' samples. Both conserved end residues are part of each CDR3. Fields, in order: J gene, V gene, CDR3 protein.

j_gene: TRBJ2-7; v_gene: TRBV5-1; CDR3aa: CASSLLSPQIWSSYEQYF
j_gene: TRBJ2-1; v_gene: TRBV15; CDR3aa: CATSRVKVFPYNEQFF
j_gene: TRBJ2-1; v_gene: TRBV10-2; CDR3aa: CASSEGLAGSSYNEQFF
j_gene: TRBJ1-1; v_gene: TRBV25-1; CDR3aa: CASSELSGAGAFF
j_gene: TRBJ2-1; v_gene: TRBV3-1; CDR3aa: CASSPPGLAAPPPHNEQFF
j_gene: TRBJ2-2; v_gene: TRBV4-3; CDR3aa: CASSQSRGRVGELFF
j_gene: TRBJ2-5; v_gene: TRBV12-3/TRBV12-4; CDR3aa: CASSLVGEETQYF
j_gene: TRBJ2-5; v_gene: TRBV11-2; CDR3aa: CASSLASQGPLWETQYF
j_gene: TRBJ2-7; v_gene: TRBV12-3/TRBV12-4; CDR3aa: CASSNKPGQGEYEQYF
j_gene: TRBJ1-1; v_gene: TRBV10-3; CDR3aa: CAISESEQGATEAFF
j_gene: TRBJ2-3; v_gene: TRBV12-3/TRBV12-4; CDR3aa: CASSSPVTPLDTQYF
j_gene: TRBJ2-5; v_gene: TRBV5-1; CDR3aa: CASSPAGAWETQYF
j_gene: TRBJ2-7; v_gene: TRBV19; CDR3aa: CATSWGSGGSYEQYF
j_gene: TRBJ1-1; v_gene: TRBV9; CDR3aa: CASSRGGSMNTEAFF
j_gene: TRBJ2-3; v_gene: TRBV7-3; CDR3aa: CASSLTGASTDTQYF
j_gene: TRBJ2-3; v_gene: TRBV6-5; CDR3aa: CASSYSGRSTDTQYF
j_gene: TRBJ2-7; v_gene: TRBV4-1; CDR3aa: CASSQLQGNEQYF
j_gene: TRBJ2-7; v_gene: TRBV3-1; CDR3aa: CASSQDRLNSYEQYF
j_gene: TRBJ1-1; v_gene: TRBV20-1; CDR3aa: CSAIQGNTEAFF
j_gene: TRBJ2-7; v_gene: TRBV20-1; CDR3aa: CSARAKSSYEQYF
j_gene: TRBJ2-1; v_gene: TRBV4-1; CDR3aa: CASSQGGQGRNEQFF
j_gene: TRBJ2-5; v_gene: TRBV28; CDR3aa: CASRRGGQETQYF
j_gene: TRBJ2-1; v_gene: TRBV20-1; CDR3aa: CSAIGGGPKVYDNEQFF
j_gene: TRBJ2-2; v_gene: TRBV28; CDR3aa: CASSLRQNTGELFF
j_gene: TRBJ2-3; v_gene: TRBV28; CDR3aa: CATQTGDTDTQYF
j_gene: TRBJ2-7; v_gene: TRBV29-1; CDR3aa: CSVRNRDSLYEQYF
j_gene: TRBJ2-3; v_gene: TRBV3-1; CDR3aa: CASSQGGSGTDTQYF
j_gene: TRBJ2-7; v_gene: TRBV20-1; CDR3aa: CSARDPGSEQYF
j_gene: TRBJ2-7; v_gene: TRBV4-1; CDR3aa: CASSQGQGTFYEQYF
j_gene: TRBJ2-6; v_gene: TRBV12-3/TRBV12-4; CDR3aa: CASSPGRGAGANVLTF
j_gene: TRBJ2-6; v_gene: TRBV6-2/TRBV6-3; CDR3aa: CASSYSSGANVLTF
j_gene: TRBJ2-5; v_gene: TRBV15; CDR3aa: CATSRSGFTQETQYF
j_gene: TRBJ2-2; v_gene: TRBV13; CDR3aa: CASSPAQSGITGELFF
j_gene: TRBJ2-1; v_gene: TRBV14; CDR3aa: CASSFPTPSTAITNEQFF
j_gene: TRBJ2-1; v_gene: TRBV5-5; CDR3aa: CASSSRDRYNEQFF
j_gene: TRBJ2-7; v_gene: TRBV24-1; CDR3aa: CATSDPGQGANEQYF
j_gene: TRBJ2-1; v_gene: TRBV15; CDR3aa: CATSTSGGRNEQFF
j_gene: TRBJ2-1; v_gene: TRBV5-1; CDR3aa: CASSLETWTGLSNEQFF
j_gene: TRBJ2-3; v_gene: TRBV7-3; CDR3aa: CASSSGQGADTQYF
j_gene: TRBJ2-1; v_gene: TRBV11-2; CDR3aa: CASSSKLGSYNEQFF
j_gene: TRBJ2-1; v_gene: TRBV9; CDR3aa: CASSPFSPVLYNEQFF
j_gene: TRBJ2-7; v_gene: TRBV28; CDR3aa: CASSFRGQRSYEQYF
j_gene: TRBJ2-1; v_gene: TRBV7-9; CDR3aa: CASSSTVGPTYNEQFF
j_gene: TRBJ2-5; v_gene: TRBV5-1; CDR3aa: CASSVRYQETQYF